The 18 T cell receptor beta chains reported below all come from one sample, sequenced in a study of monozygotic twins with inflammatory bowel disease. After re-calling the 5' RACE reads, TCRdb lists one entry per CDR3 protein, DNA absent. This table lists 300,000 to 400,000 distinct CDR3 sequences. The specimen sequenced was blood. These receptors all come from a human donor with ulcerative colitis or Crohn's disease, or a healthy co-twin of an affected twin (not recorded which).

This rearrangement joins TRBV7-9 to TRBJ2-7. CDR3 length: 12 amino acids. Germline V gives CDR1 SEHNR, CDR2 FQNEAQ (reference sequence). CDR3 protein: CASSLVVYEQYF.

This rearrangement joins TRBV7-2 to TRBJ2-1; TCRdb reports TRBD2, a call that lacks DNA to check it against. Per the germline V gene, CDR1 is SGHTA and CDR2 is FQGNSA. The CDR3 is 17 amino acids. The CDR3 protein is CASSSAWGGRGLNEQFF.

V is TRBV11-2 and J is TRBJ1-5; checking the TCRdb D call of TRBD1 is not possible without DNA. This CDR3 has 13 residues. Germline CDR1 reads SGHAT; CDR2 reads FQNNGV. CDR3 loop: CASSPGRHQPQHF.

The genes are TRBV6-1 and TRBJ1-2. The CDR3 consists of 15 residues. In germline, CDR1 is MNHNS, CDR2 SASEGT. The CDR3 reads CASSEAAGPWGGYTF.

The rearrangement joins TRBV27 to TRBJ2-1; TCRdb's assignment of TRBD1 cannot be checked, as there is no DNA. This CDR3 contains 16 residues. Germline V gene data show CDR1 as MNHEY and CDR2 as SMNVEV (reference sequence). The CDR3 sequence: CASSFLGTGVNNEQFF.

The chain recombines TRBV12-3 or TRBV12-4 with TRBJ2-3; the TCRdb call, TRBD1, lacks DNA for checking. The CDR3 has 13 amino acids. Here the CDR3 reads CASSLEGFDTQYF.

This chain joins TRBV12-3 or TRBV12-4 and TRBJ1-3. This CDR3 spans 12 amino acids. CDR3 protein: CASSLWGNTIYF.

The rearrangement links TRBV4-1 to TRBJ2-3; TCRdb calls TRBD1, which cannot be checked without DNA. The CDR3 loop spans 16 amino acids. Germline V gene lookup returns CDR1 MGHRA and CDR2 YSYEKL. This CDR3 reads CASSQDPAGATDTQYF.

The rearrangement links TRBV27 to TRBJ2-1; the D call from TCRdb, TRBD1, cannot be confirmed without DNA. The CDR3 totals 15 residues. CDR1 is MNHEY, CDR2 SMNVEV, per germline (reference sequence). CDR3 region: CASSSWDRGPIEQFF.

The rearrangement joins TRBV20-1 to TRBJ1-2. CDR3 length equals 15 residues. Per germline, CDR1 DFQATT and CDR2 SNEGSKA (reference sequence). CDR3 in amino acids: CSAPGAQGPLDGYTF.

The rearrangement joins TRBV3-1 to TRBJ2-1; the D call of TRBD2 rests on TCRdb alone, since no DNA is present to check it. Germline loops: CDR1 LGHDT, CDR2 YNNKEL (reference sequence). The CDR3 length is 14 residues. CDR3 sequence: CASSQGLVRHEQFF.

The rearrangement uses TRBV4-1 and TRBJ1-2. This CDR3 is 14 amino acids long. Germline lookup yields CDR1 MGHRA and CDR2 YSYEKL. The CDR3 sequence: CASSQEANSYGYTF.

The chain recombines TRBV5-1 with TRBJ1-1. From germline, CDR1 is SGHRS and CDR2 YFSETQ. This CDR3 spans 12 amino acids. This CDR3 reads CASSYGRTEAFF.

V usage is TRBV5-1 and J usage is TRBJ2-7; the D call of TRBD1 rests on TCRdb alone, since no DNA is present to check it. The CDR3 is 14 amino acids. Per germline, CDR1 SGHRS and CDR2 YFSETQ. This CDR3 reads CASSLFWGAYEQYF.

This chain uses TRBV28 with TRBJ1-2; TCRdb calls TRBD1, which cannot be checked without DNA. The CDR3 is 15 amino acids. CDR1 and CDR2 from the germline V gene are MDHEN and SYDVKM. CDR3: CASSPRWGADYGYTF.

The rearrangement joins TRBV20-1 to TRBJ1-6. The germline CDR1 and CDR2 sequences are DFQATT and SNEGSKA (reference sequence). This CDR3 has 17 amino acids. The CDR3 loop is CSARDHRGGGESSPLHF.

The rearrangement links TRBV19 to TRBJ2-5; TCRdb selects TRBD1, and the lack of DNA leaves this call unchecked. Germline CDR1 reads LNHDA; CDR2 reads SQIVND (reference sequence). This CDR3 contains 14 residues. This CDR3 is CASRLQGTQETQYF.

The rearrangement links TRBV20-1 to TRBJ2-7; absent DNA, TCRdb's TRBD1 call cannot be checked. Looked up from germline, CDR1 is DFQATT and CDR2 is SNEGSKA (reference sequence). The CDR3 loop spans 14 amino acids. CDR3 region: CSAPTDRGLYEQYF.